The 4 T cell receptor beta chains reported below all come from one sample, sequenced in a study of radiotherapy plus CTLA-4 blockade in lung cancer. The data were produced by immunoSEQ multiplex PCR, yet TCRdb's version contains in-frame clones alone and is incomplete. The data show 90,000 or so clones, under 90% seen once. This material consisted of peripheral blood, taken from a patient treated with radiotherapy plus ipilimumab. These receptors were taken from a human donor with non-small cell lung cancer who had stable disease on radiotherapy plus ipilimumab.

The chain joins TRBV19 to TRBJ2-7, with TRBD2 as a possible D gene (6 bases). The CDR3 extends over 14 amino acids. Trimming removed 2 bases at V and 3 bases at J, with 11 bases between. Germline-derived CDR1 and CDR2 are LNHDA and SQIVND (reference sequence). The CDR3 loop is CASSIRDGGYEQYF. The DNA of the CDR3 is TGTGCCAGTAGTATACGGGACGGGGGCTACGAGCAGTACTTC.

The rearrangement joins TRBV29-1 to TRBJ1-4; TRBD1 agrees at 7 bases. The germline CDR1 and CDR2 sequences are SQVTM and ANQGSEA. The length of the CDR3 is 12 residues. Trimming cost V 6 bases and J 10 bases; bases outside gene matches: 8. CDR3 in DNA: TGCAGCGTGACGACAGGGAACGGAAAACTGTTTTTT. Amino acids: CSVTTGNGKLFF.

The chain joins TRBV11-2 to TRBJ2-1; the D call may be TRBD1 or TRBD2 (6 bases each). Germline V CDR1 and CDR2: SGHAT, FQNNGV. This CDR3 comprises 14 residues. Trimming stripped 2 bases from V and 6 bases from J, with 11 bases between. CDR3 sequence: CASSLLGGSNEQFF. As DNA, the CDR3 is TGTGCCAGCAGCTTATTAGGGGGGAGCAATGAGCAGTTCTTC.

The chain carries TRBV19 and TRBJ2-3; D possibly matches TRBD1 or TRBD2 (5 bases each). From germline, CDR1 is LNHDA and CDR2 SQIVND (reference sequence). The CDR3 length is 14 residues. V lost 4 bases to trimming and J lost 2 bases, with 10 bases between them. The CDR3 spells CASSRPGPTDTQYF. The CDR3 DNA reads as TGTGCCAGTAGTAGACCGGGGCCCACAGATACGCAGTATTTT.